Given below is one TCR beta chain in context. This sample was included in a study of blood T cell repertoires in COVID-19. Only in-frame clones appear in the TCRdb table, and some are missing; sequencing was by immunoSEQ multiplex PCR. The table has 140,000 to 150,000 clones, roughly 88% seen once. CDR3 length: 15 residues. Germline assignment: CDR1 SGHVS and CDR2 FNYEAQ. The trim removed 5 bases at V and 4 bases at J, leaving 5 bases unmatched. Participants had their cohort set by participant-reported clinical history. The sample comprised PBMCs or T cells enriched from blood (not recorded which). The V and J genes are TRBV7-6 and TRBJ2-6, with TRBD1 matching over 7 bases. The sequence was obtained from a woman in her twenties or thirties with acute COVID-19. Here the CDR3 reads CASSITGEGANVLTF. Written as DNA, the CDR3 is TGTGCCAGCAGCATCACAGGGGAAGGGGCCAACGTCCTGACTTTC.